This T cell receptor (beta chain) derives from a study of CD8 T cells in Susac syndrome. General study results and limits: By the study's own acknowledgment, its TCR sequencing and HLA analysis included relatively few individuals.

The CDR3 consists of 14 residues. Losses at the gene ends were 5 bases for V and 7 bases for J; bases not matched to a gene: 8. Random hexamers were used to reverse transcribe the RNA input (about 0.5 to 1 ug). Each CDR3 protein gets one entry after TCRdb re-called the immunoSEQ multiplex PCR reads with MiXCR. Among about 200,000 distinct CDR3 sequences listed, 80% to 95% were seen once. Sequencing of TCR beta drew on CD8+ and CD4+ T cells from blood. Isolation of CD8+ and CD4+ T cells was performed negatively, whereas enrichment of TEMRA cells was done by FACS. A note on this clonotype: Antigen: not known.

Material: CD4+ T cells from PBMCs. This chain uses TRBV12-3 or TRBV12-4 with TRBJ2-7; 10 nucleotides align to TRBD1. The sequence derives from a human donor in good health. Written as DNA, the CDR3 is TGTGCCAGCAGTGTGGGACAGGGGCTCCGGGAGCAGTACTTC. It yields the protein CASSVGQGLREQYF.